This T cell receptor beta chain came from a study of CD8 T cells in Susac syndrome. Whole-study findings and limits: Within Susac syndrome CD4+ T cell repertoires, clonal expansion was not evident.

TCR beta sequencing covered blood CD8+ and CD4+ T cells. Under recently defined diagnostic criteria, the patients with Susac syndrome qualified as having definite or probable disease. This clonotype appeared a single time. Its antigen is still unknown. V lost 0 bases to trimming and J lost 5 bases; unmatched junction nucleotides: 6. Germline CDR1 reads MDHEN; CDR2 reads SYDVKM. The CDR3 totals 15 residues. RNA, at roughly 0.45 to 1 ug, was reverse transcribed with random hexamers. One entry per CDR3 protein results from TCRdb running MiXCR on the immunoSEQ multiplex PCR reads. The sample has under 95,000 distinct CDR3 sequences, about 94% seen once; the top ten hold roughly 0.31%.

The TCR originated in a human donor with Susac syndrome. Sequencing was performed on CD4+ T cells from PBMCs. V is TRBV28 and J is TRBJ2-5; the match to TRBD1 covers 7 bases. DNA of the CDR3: TGTGCCAGCAGTTTATGGCAGGGGGTACTGGAGACCCAGTACTTC. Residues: CASSLWQGVLETQYF.